This T cell receptor (beta chain) stems from a study of response to subunit inactivated influenza vaccine. Trimming took 1 base from V and 4 from J, leaving 10 bases between them. Germline V CDR1 and CDR2: MNHNS, SASEGT. The CDR3 runs to 14 residues. This clonotype has a handful of counts. One entry per CDR3 protein results from TCRdb running MiXCR on the RT-PCR reads. The table lists about 540,000 distinct CDR3 sequences, approximately 24% of them singletons. The same specimen was also included in a second study, on T cells expressing NK-cell markers. From that study: TCR beta cDNA was generated via 5'RACE template switching incorporating UMIs.

The source of this sequence is a man aged 50-60 years who received an inactivated influenza vaccine. Sequencing was performed on CD4+ T cells sorted from PBMCs, taken roughly 12 days after vaccination. The rearrangement uses TRBV6-1 and TRBJ1-2; a weak D match, TRBD1 (6 bases). Written as DNA, the CDR3 is TGTGCCAGCAGTGAAGGACAGGAGGTCTATGGCTACACCTTC. This encodes CASSEGQEVYGYTF.